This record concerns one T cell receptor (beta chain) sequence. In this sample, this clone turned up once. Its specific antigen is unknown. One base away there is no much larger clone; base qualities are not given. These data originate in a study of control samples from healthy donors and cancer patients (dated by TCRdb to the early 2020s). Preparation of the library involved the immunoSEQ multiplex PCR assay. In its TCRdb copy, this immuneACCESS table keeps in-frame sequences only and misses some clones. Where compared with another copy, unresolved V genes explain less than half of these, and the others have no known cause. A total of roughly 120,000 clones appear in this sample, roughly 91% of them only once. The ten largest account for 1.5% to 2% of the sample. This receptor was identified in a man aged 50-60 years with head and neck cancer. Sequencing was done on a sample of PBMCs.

The CDR3 protein sequence reads: CASSYIADSYNEQFF. The base sequence is TGCGCCAGCAGCTACATAGCGGACTCCTACAATGAGCAGTTCTTC. Rearrangement joined TRBV4-1 to TRBJ2-1; a tentative D call is TRBD2 (6 bases match). Reading from cysteine to phenylalanine, the CDR3 counts 15 amino acids. Only the CDR3 region is kept as DNA, spanning 45 bases read in frame from base 1. The germline V gene sets CDR1 to MGHRA and CDR2 to YSYEKL. V loses 5 bases of germline sequence and J loses 0 bases, and the interval between the two ends is 11 bases.